This TCR beta chain was retrieved from a study of technical replicates of blood from a handful of donors. Produced via immunoSEQ multiplex PCR; TCRdb's table is partial and in-frame only. This sample yields tens of thousands of clones, of which roughly 97% are seen a single time; approximately 0.2% belongs to the top ten. Germline CDR1 and CDR2: SQVTM and ANQGSEA. V was pared by 1 base and J by 8 bases, with 3 bases of the junction left unmatched. The CDR3 spans 12 residues. The origin of this receptor is a human donor in good health. The rearrangement links TRBV29-1 to TRBJ1-2; TRBD1 matches 8 bases. The specimen sequenced was T cells isolated from PBMCs. CDR3 in DNA: TGCAGCGTTGAAGCCGCAGGGGGCGGCTACACCTTC. Its protein product is CSVEAAGGGYTF.